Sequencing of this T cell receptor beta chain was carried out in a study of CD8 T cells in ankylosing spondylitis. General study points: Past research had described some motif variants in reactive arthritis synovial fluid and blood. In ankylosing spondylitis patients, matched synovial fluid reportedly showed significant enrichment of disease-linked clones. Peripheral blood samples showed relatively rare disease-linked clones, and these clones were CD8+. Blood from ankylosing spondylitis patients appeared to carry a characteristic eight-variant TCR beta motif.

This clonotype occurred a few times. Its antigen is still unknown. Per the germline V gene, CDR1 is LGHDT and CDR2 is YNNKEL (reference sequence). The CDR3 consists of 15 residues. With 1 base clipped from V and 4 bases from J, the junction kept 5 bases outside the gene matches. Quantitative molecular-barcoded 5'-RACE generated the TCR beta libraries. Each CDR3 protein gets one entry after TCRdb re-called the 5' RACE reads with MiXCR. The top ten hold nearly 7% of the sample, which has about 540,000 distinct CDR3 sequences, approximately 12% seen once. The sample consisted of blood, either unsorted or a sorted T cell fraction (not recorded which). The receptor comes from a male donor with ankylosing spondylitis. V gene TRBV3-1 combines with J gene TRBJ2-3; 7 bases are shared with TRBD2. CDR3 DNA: TGTGCCAGCAGCCAAGTTGCGGGAGTCGCAGATACGCAGTATTTT. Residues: CASSQVAGVADTQYF.